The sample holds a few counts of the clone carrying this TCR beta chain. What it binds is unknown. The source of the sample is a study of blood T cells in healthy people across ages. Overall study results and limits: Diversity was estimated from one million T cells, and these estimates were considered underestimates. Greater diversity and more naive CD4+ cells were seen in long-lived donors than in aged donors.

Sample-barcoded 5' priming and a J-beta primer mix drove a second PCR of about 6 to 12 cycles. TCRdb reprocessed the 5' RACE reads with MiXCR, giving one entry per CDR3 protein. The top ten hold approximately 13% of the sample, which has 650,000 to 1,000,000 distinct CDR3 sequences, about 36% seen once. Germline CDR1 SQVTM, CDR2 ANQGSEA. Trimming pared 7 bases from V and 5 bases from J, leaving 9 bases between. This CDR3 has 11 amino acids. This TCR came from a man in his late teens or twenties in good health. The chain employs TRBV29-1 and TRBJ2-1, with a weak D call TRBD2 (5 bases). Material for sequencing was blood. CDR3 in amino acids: CSAAGDNEQFF. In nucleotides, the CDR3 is TGCAGCGCGGCCGGGGACAATGAGCAGTTCTTC.